These 22 T cell receptor beta chains share one sample of origin, sequenced in a study of CD8 T cells in Susac syndrome. About 0.5 to 1 ug RNA was reverse transcribed with random hexamers. MiXCR was run by TCRdb on the immunoSEQ multiplex PCR reads, yielding one entry per CDR3 protein. The table lists 200,000 to 300,000 distinct CDR3 sequences, almost 97% of them singletons, with under 0.12% in the top ten. Material for sequencing was CD4+ T cells from PBMCs. All receptors come from a human donor with Susac syndrome.

V gene TRBV18 combines with J gene TRBJ2-5; D perhaps matches TRBD1 (5 bases). The CDR3 has 16 amino acids. Germline V gene sequence: CDR1 KGHSH, CDR2 LQKENI. V lost 3 bases and J lost 0, with 14 bases in between. The CDR3 is CASSPPNTGHQETQYF. CDR3 in DNA: TGTGCCAGCTCACCGCCAAACACAGGCCACCAAGAGACCCAGTACTTC.

The CDR3 region has the DNA TGCAGTGCTAGTCTAGGGCAGACCCAGTACTTC. Its protein product is CSASLGQTQYF. The chain combines TRBV20-1 with TRBJ2-5; D is undetermined. This CDR3 comprises 11 residues. The ends were cut back, 3 bases at V and 6 bases at J, with 8 bases in the middle. Germline V gene lookup returns CDR1 DFQATT and CDR2 SNEGSKA (reference sequence).

This chain links TRBV20-1 with TRBJ2-3, with D possibly TRBD1 on 5 matching bases. Germline V lookup: CDR1 DFQATT, CDR2 SNEGSKA (reference sequence). Trimming removed 6 bases at V and 1 base at J, with 14 bases between. The CDR3 covers 14 residues. The CDR3 sequence: CSAPQGRGTDTQYF. CDR3 coding DNA: TGCAGTGCCCCCCAGGGCCGAGGCACAGATACGCAGTATTTT.

The chain joins TRBV20-1 to TRBJ2-5; possibly TRBD2 for D (6 bases). The germline CDR1 and CDR2 sequences are DFQATT and SNEGSKA (reference sequence). V was clipped by 5 bases and J by 2 bases, with 12 bases between them. The CDR3 totals 13 residues. CDR3 in DNA: TGCAGTGCTTCCCCTGCGGGACAAGAGACCCAGTACTTC. Translating gives CSASPAGQETQYF.

The chain combines TRBV10-3 with TRBJ2-7; tentatively, D is TRBD1 (5 bases). Trimming took 10 bases from V and 3 from J, leaving 16 bases between them. This CDR3 is 13 amino acids long. Per germline, CDR1 ENHRY and CDR2 SYGVKD. The CDR3 region is CATSGQSGYEQYF. The CDR3 bases are TGTGCCACGTCAGGACAATCAGGCTACGAGCAGTACTTC.

This clonotype has only one observation. V usage is TRBV12-3 or TRBV12-4 and J usage is TRBJ1-1; a weak D match, TRBD1 (5 bases). This CDR3 has 14 residues. With 3 bases removed from V and 3 bases from J, the gap between germline ends came to 11 bases. The CDR3 coding sequence is TGTGCCAGCAGTTTCCGACCCAGGGACACTGAAGCTTTCTTT. Protein: CASSFRPRDTEAFF.

The chain links TRBV5-4 to TRBJ2-5; 11 bases are a match to TRBD2. Germline lookup yields CDR1 SGHNT and CDR2 YYREEE (reference sequence). With V trimmed by 4 bases and J by 5 bases, 7 bases remained unmatched. The CDR3 totals 15 residues. The CDR3 reads CASSRIAGGTETQYF. As DNA, the CDR3 is TGTGCCAGCAGCCGGATAGCGGGAGGGACGGAGACCCAGTACTTC.

The chain employs TRBV27 and TRBJ1-2; D is perhaps TRBD1 (6 bases). The CDR3 sequence is 14 residues long. The V and J ends lost 2 bases and 4 bases respectively, with 11 bases between them. Germline V gives CDR1 MNHEY, CDR2 SMNVEV (reference sequence). The CDR3 DNA sequence: TGTGCCAGCAGTTTAACCGGACAGTCCTATGGCTACACCTTC. It yields the protein CASSLTGQSYGYTF.

V is TRBV2 and J is TRBJ1-2; no definite D call. Trimming took 3 bases from V and 5 from J, leaving 13 bases between them. This CDR3 contains 14 residues. Germline V CDR1 and CDR2: SNHLY, FYNNEI. CDR3 nucleotide sequence: TGTGCCAGCAGTGATATATGGGGATCTTATGGCTACACCTTC. This gives the protein CASSDIWGSYGYTF.

The V gene is TRBV7-9, the J gene TRBJ1-5; maybe TRBD1 (6 bases). The germline V and J ends were trimmed by 5 bases and 6 bases, with 14 bases remaining between them. This CDR3 comprises 14 residues. Germline-derived CDR1 and CDR2 are SEHNR and FQNEAQ (reference sequence). CDR3 nucleotide sequence: TGTGCCAGCAGCCCGAAGGGGGGGAGTCAGCCCCAGCATTTT. Its protein product is CASSPKGGSQPQHF.

This rearrangement joins TRBV30 to TRBJ2-2, with 9 nucleotides matching TRBD1. The CDR3 spans 14 residues. Germline CDR1 GTSNPN, CDR2 SVGIG (reference sequence). V lost 5 bases and J lost 6; bases outside the gene matches: 7. The CDR3 region has the DNA TGTGCCTGGGAAAGGACAGGGGAAGCCGGGGAGCTGTTTTTT. It specifies CAWERTGEAGELFF.

The V call is TRBV29-1, the J call TRBJ2-2; D might be TRBD2 (5 bases). Germline-derived CDR1 and CDR2 are SQVTM and ANQGSEA. CDR3 length: 12 amino acids. CDR3 bases: TGCAGTTGGACTTCCAGCGGCGGGGAGCTGTTTTTT. Residues: CSWTSSGGELFF.

The J gene is TRBJ1-2, the V gene TRBV20-1, with 7 bases aligning to TRBD1. Losses at the gene ends were 5 bases for V and 4 bases for J; bases not matched to a gene: 7. CDR3 size: 13 residues. Germline V gene data show CDR1 as DFQATT and CDR2 as SNEGSKA (reference sequence). CDR3 DNA: TGCAGTGCTCCCAGGGACAGTCCCTATGGCTACACCTTC. Translating it yields CSAPRDSPYGYTF.

The V and J genes are TRBV29-1 and TRBJ2-3, with TRBD2 matching over 7 bases. The CDR3 is 13 residues long. In germline, CDR1 is SQVTM, CDR2 ANQGSEA. Germline trimming cut 5 bases from V and 1 base from J; bases unmatched to any gene: 3. This chain's CDR3 is CSVTLAGTDTQYF. The CDR3 DNA follows: TGCAGCGTTACGCTAGCGGGCACAGATACGCAGTATTTT.

This chain links TRBV20-1 with TRBJ2-5; D is unresolved. CDR1 is DFQATT and CDR2 is SNEGSKA in the germline V gene (reference sequence). Trimming took 7 bases from V and 2 from J, leaving 11 bases between them. This CDR3 spans 12 amino acids. CDR3: CSVTRQQETQYF. The CDR3 DNA sequence: TGCAGTGTTACCCGGCAGCAAGAGACCCAGTACTTC.

The gene calls are TRBV4-1 and TRBJ2-6; 7 nucleotides agree with TRBD2. J lost 0 bases, V lost 0 bases, and 5 bases had no gene match. CDR1 and CDR2 (germline): MGHRA, YSYEKL. The CDR3 totals 18 residues. DNA for the CDR3: TGCGCCAGCAGCCAAGAACCAGCGGGGATCTCTGGGGCCAACGTCCTGACTTTC. It translates to CASSQEPAGISGANVLTF.

The CDR3 nucleotides read TGCACCAGCGGCCAAGAACGACTAGCGGGGTTCACAGATACGCAGTATTTT. It yields the protein CTSGQERLAGFTDTQYF. The chain carries TRBV1 and TRBJ2-3; no DNA check was done on the table's D call, TRBD2. TRBV1 is a documented pseudogene. This CDR3 is 17 amino acids long.

The chain combines TRBV14 with TRBJ1-2, with D hard to call. The length of the CDR3 is 18 residues. The V end was cut by 1 base, the J end by 0 bases, with 18 bases between. CDR1 is SGHDN, CDR2 FVKESK, per germline. Here the CDR3 DNA reads TGTGCCAGCAGCCAAGCACCTAAGGGAATTCTATCTAACTATGGCTACACCTTC. It specifies CASSQAPKGILSNYGYTF.

The chain combines TRBV6-5 with TRBJ2-5, with 7 nucleotides matching TRBD1. The CDR3 spans 15 residues. Looked up from germline, CDR1 is MNHEY and CDR2 is SVGAGI. The V and J ends lost 8 bases and 1 base, in that order; junction bases with no gene match: 10. As DNA, the CDR3 is TGTGCCAGCGGAATCCAACAGGGGATCCAAGAGACCCAGTACTTC. It translates to CASGIQQGIQETQYF.

The V and J genes are TRBV20-1 and TRBJ1-4; possible D gene TRBD1, 5 bases. This CDR3 is built from 12 residues. V shed 3 bases and J shed 5 bases, with 7 bases lying between them. Germline assignment: CDR1 DFQATT and CDR2 SNEGSKA (reference sequence). The CDR3 protein is CSARGLNEKLFF. The CDR3 nucleotides read TGCAGTGCTAGGGGACTGAATGAAAAACTGTTTTTT.

This rearrangement joins TRBV29-1 to TRBJ2-1; a weak D match, TRBD1 (6 bases). The CDR3 sequence is 12 residues long. Trimming pared 4 bases from V and 5 bases from J, leaving 9 bases between. The germline gives CDR1 SQVTM, CDR2 ANQGSEA. The CDR3 spells CSVGTDNNEQFF. In DNA, the CDR3 is TGCAGCGTTGGGACAGACAACAATGAGCAGTTCTTC.

This sequence joins TRBV9 and TRBJ2-7, with D possibly matching TRBD1 (5 bases). Germline CDR1 and CDR2: SGDLS and YYNGEE. V lost 0 bases and J lost 2, with 6 bases in between. The CDR3 runs to 13 residues. DNA for the CDR3: TGTGCCAGCAGCGTAGTACAGGCCTACGAGCAGTACTTC. It specifies CASSVVQAYEQYF.